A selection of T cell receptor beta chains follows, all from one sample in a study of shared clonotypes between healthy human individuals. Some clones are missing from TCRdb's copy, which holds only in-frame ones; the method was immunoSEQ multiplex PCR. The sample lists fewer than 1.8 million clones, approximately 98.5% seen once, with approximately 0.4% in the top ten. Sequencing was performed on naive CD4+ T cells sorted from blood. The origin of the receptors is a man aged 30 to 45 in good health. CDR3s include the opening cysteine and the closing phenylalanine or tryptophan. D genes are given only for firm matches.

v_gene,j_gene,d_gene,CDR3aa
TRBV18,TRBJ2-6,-,CASSPGVSGANVLTF
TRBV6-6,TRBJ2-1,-,CASSYSSEQFF
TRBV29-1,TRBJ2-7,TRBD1,CSVGEDRAPQYF
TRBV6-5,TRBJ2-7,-,CASSQRQDSYEQYF
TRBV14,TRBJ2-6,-,CASSQRTGYSGANVLTF
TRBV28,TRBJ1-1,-,CASTTGSTEAFF
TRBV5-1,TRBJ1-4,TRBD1,CASSRSAGGDEKLFF
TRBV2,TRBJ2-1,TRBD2,CASTFSGSDNEQFF
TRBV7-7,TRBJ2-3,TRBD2,CASMLAADTDTQYF
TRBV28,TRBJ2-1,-,CASTSTGDEQFF
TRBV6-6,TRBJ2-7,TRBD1,CASSTGTGPAYEQYF
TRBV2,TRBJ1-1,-,CASSVNTGVTEAFF
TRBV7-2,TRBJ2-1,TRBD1,CASSSYTGTGGNEQFF
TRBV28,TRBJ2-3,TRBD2,CASLAGGPYGTDTQYF
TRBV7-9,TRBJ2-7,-,CASSSRRTQGYEQYF
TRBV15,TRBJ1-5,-,CATSRDRGHQPQHF
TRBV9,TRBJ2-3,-,CASSVELSAPTDTQYF